Listed below are T cell receptor beta chains from one sample, sequenced in a study of OX40 agonist ivuxolimab in advanced cancers. The assay was immunoSEQ multiplex PCR, and TCRdb's table has in-frame clones only and misses some. The sample lists tens of thousands of clones, 70% to 90% occurring once. The sequences come from CD4+ or CD8+ T cells sorted from blood, collected in a trial of the OX40 agonist ivuxolimab. All receptors come from an adult with an advanced solid tumor such as melanoma, head and neck, liver or kidney cancer. CDR3s include the opening cysteine and the closing phenylalanine or tryptophan. D genes are given only for firm matches. Not all rows give a size; the values are once, few, many and, for expanded clones, a class.

size,J,V,D,length,CDR3,DNA
-,TRBJ1-1,TRBV11-3,-,13,CASSIGIGTEAFF,TGTGCCAGCAGCATCGGGATAGGCACTGAAGCTTTCTTT
-,TRBJ2-5,TRBV5-1,-,14,CASSSNPGTETQYF,TGCGCCAGCAGCTCAAACCCAGGGACAGAGACCCAGTACTTC
-,TRBJ2-3,TRBV7-6,-,14,CASSSPTRSGTQYF,TGTGCCAGCAGCTCCCCGACTAGGAGTGGTACGCAGTATTTT
-,TRBJ2-7,TRBV6-5,-,13,CASSYVGGNEQYF,TGTGCCAGCAGTTATGTGGGGGGCAACGAGCAGTACTTC
once,TRBJ1-5,TRBV4-1,-,15,CASSQRNREHQPQHF,TGCGCCAGCAGCCAAAGAAACAGGGAGCACCAGCCCCAGCATTTT
-,TRBJ1-4,TRBV18,-,18,CASSPTAGSPSTNEKLFF,TGTGCCAGCTCACCGACGGCAGGGAGCCCGTCAACTAATGAAAAACTGTTTTTT
-,TRBJ1-6,TRBV19,-,14,CASSWRGANSPLHF,TGTGCCAGTAGTTGGCGGGGGGCCAATTCACCCCTCCACTTT
-,TRBJ1-2,TRBV4-3,-,19,CASSQNLFGFGGAVDGYTF,TGCGCCAGCAGCCAAAATTTATTCGGTTTCGGGGGCGCGGTGGATGGCTACACCTTC
-,TRBJ2-1,TRBV4-1,TRBD2,16,CASSQVGSGGYNEQFF,TGCGCCAGCAGCCAAGTGGGTAGCGGGGGTTACAATGAGCAGTTCTTC
-,TRBJ1-2,TRBV5-1,-,14,CASNPTGSVEGYTF,TGCGCCAGCAATCCGACAGGCAGCGTCGAGGGCTACACCTTC
-,TRBJ2-2,TRBV14,-,14,CASSVGFNTGELFF,TGTGCCAGCAGCGTTGGCTTCAACACCGGGGAGCTGTTTTTT
-,TRBJ2-3,TRBV7-3,-,13,CAHGGGREDTQYF,TGTGCCCATGGGGGCGGGAGAGAGGATACGCAGTATTTT
-,TRBJ2-1,TRBV5-4,TRBD2,15,CASTPGLAGDNEQFF,TGTGCCAGCACCCCTGGACTAGCGGGGGACAATGAGCAGTTCTTC
once,TRBJ1-3,TRBV19,-,17,CASSILMAGHSGNTIYF,TGTGCCAGTAGTATCCTGATGGCGGGTCATTCTGGAAACACCATATATTTT
-,TRBJ1-4,TRBV7-2,-,14,CASGFYGDGEKLFF,TGTGCCAGCGGATTCTACGGGGATGGTGAAAAACTGTTTTTT
-,TRBJ1-4,TRBV2,-,16,CASSRRTLTTNEKLFF,TGTGCCAGCAGTCGACGGACACTTACAACTAATGAAAAACTGTTTTTT
-,TRBJ2-7,TRBV5-1,-,15,CASSLVGGQSDEQYF,TGCGCCAGCAGCTTGGTTGGGGGGCAGAGCGACGAGCAGTACTTC
-,TRBJ2-7,TRBV7-2,-,14,CASSFAGIPYEQYF,TGTGCCAGCAGCTTCGCCGGGATCCCATACGAGCAGTACTTC
-,TRBJ2-3,TRBV5-8,TRBD2,16,CASSIGLAGHTDTQYF,TGTGCCAGCAGCATCGGACTAGCGGGACACACAGATACGCAGTATTTT
-,TRBJ1-1,TRBV6-1,TRBD1,15,CASSADGTGLGEAFF,TGTGCCAGCAGTGCCGACGGGACAGGCCTGGGTGAAGCTTTCTTT
-,TRBJ1-5,TRBV6-1,-,12,CASTQGYQPQHF,TGTGCCAGCACACAGGGATATCAGCCCCAGCATTTT
-,TRBJ1-2,TRBV25-1,-,16,CASSGLAVTGNYGYTF,TGTGCCAGCAGTGGGTTAGCGGTAACAGGGAACTATGGCTACACCTTC
-,TRBJ1-2,TRBV7-2,-,13,CASSPEDSYGYTF,TGTGCCAGCAGCCCAGAGGACAGCTATGGCTACACCTTC
-,TRBJ2-3,TRBV28,-,15,CASSSLRGVTDTQYF,TGTGCCAGCAGTTCCCTCCGAGGAGTCACAGATACGCAGTATTTT
once,TRBJ2-1,TRBV29-1,TRBD2,20,CSVGGTGLAGDWASYNEQFF,TGCAGCGTTGGGGGCACCGGACTAGCGGGAGATTGGGCCTCCTACAATGAGCAGTTCTTC
-,TRBJ2-1,TRBV11-3,-,12,CASSGRGNEQFF,TGTGCCAGCAGCGGAAGGGGTAATGAGCAGTTCTTC
few,TRBJ2-5,TRBV7-8,-,13,CASSPQTSGTQYF,TGTGCCAGCAGCCCGCAGACTTCAGGGACCCAGTACTTC
-,TRBJ1-2,TRBV5-1,TRBD1,15,CASSRGQGANYGYTF,TGCGCCAGCTCGAGGGGGCAGGGGGCGAACTATGGCTACACCTTC
-,TRBJ1-1,TRBV10-2,TRBD1,14,CASSEKGANTEAFF,TGCGCCAGCAGTGAGAAGGGGGCGAACACTGAAGCTTTCTTT
-,TRBJ2-3,TRBV29-1,-,14,CSVTPLWGTDTQYF,TGCAGCGTCACCCCATTATGGGGCACAGATACGCAGTATTTT
-,TRBJ2-4,TRBV7-2,-,16,CASSLDKGDIKNIQYF,TGTGCCAGCAGCTTAGACAAGGGAGATATTAAAAACATTCAGTACTTC
-,TRBJ1-1,TRBV5-6,-,13,CASSRDWNTEAFF,TGTGCCAGCAGCCGTGACTGGAACACTGAAGCTTTCTTT
-,TRBJ1-6,TRBV30,-,16,CAWKGNPLAKGSPLHF,TGTGCCTGGAAGGGGAACCCCCTAGCCAAAGGCTCACCCCTCCACTTT
-,TRBJ1-2,TRBV18,TRBD1,15,CASSPQSGTGYGYTF,TGTGCCAGCTCACCGCAATCCGGGACAGGGTATGGCTACACCTTC
medium-sized,TRBJ1-1,TRBV11-2,TRBD1,14,CASSFPRQGTEAFF,TGTGCCAGCAGCTTTCCTAGACAGGGCACTGAAGCTTTCTTT
-,TRBJ2-5,TRBV11-2,-,13,CASSLGGQETQYF,TGTGCCAGCAGCTTAGGAGGGCAAGAGACCCAGTACTTC
-,TRBJ1-1,TRBV5-1,TRBD1,14,CASSSGTGSTEAFF,TGCGCCAGCAGTTCTGGGACAGGGAGCACTGAAGCTTTCTTT
-,TRBJ2-7,TRBV2,-,19,CASSDFVWGTEGAAYEQYF,TGTGCCAGCAGTGATTTCGTGTGGGGGACTGAGGGGGCAGCCTACGAGCAGTACTTC
-,TRBJ1-2,TRBV28,TRBD1,14,CASSSDGQVYGYTF,TGTGCCAGCAGCTCTGACGGACAGGTCTATGGCTACACCTTC
few,TRBJ1-1,TRBV30,TRBD1,13,CAWRTGRSTEAFF,TGTGCCTGGAGGACAGGGAGGAGCACTGAAGCTTTCTTT
once,TRBJ2-7,TRBV5-1,TRBD2,17,CASSPSPSGRGAYEQYF,TGCGCCAGCAGCCCATCCCCTAGCGGGAGAGGCGCCTACGAGCAGTACTTC
-,TRBJ2-7,TRBV2,TRBD1,13,CASGRDSVYEQYF,TGTGCCAGCGGAAGGGACAGCGTCTACGAGCAGTACTTC
-,TRBJ1-3,TRBV7-6,-,13,CASSSNSGNTIYF,TGTGCCAGCAGCTCCAACTCTGGAAACACCATATATTTT
-,TRBJ2-1,TRBV10-3,-,13,CAISESNSEEQFF,TGTGCCATCAGTGAGTCGAACTCCGAGGAGCAGTTCTTC
-,TRBJ2-1,TRBV7-3,TRBD2,17,CASSPFGGTSAYNEQFF,TGTGCCAGCAGCCCCTTTGGGGGGACTAGCGCCTACAATGAGCAGTTCTTC
-,TRBJ2-1,TRBV12-5,-,12,CASGLEVGEQFF,TGTGCTAGTGGTTTAGAGGTTGGTGAGCAGTTCTTC
-,TRBJ2-3,TRBV5-5,-,13,CASSLGGTDTQYF,TGTGCCAGCAGCTTGGGCGGCACAGATACGCAGTATTTT
once,TRBJ1-4,TRBV5-1,-,15,CASSLVPGGGEKLFF,TGCGCCAGCAGCTTGGTCCCGGGAGGGGGTGAAAAACTGTTTTTT
-,TRBJ1-2,TRBV7-9,-,14,CASSPPRGQYGYTF,TGTGCCAGCTCCCCCCCCCGGGGGCAGTATGGCTACACCTTC
-,TRBJ2-2,TRBV30,TRBD2,14,CAWSPGGPTGELFF,TGTGCCTGGAGTCCGGGAGGGCCGACCGGGGAGCTGTTTTTT
-,TRBJ2-1,TRBV30,-,12,CAWSWSYNEQFF,TGTGCCTGGTCCTGGTCCTACAATGAGCAGTTCTTC